This entry describes one TCR beta chain. Its antigen is currently unknown. Per germline, CDR1 MGHDK and CDR2 SYGVNS. Trimming left V 8 bases short and J 7 bases short, with 8 bases between. The CDR3 loop spans 10 amino acids. The authors sequenced patients whose flow cytometry had shown CD8+CD57+ cell expansion. No patient had been given any therapy when blood was sampled. Both TCR beta VDJ combination and CDR3 sequence profiling were carried out. Genomic DNA was the template for this profiling. Via MiXCR, TCRdb re-called the reads, giving one row per CDR3 protein. The table has 89,000 or so distinct CDR3 sequences, 55% to 80% seen once. The record originates from a study of CD8+CD57+ T cells in acquired aplastic anemia. Whole-study findings and limits: Common to patients and controls were 25 to 30 CD8+ CDR3 sequences.

This TCR was recovered from a human donor with aplastic anemia. The genes are TRBV25-1 and TRBJ1-1; D call uncertain. Sequenced: sorted CD4+, CD8+, or CD8+CD57+ T cells (not recorded which) from PBMCs. CDR3 coding DNA: TGTGCCAGCGTGGACGGTGAAGCTTTCTTT. Translation gives CASVDGEAFF.